The 25 T cell receptor beta chains in this list originate from one sample, sequenced in a study of blood T cell repertoires in COVID-19. Profiling relied on immunoSEQ multiplex PCR, and the TCRdb table lists in-frame clones only, not all of them. The sample lists 310,000 or so clones; over 70% were seen once. Sequencing was performed on peripheral blood. The receptors here all came from a woman in her forties or fifties with acute or convalescent COVID-19.

This clone was seen a handful of times. V and J are TRBV5-6 and TRBJ2-5; 7 nucleotides agree with TRBD2. CDR1 SGHDT and CDR2 YYEEEE come from the germline V gene. Germline trimming cut 7 bases from V and 1 base from J; bases unmatched to any gene: 7. This CDR3 contains 14 residues. The CDR3 loop reads CASRLASGQETQYF. The CDR3 DNA sequence: TGTGCCAGCCGCCTGGCTAGCGGCCAAGAGACCCAGTACTTC.

This clone was counted only a few times. Other DNA variants within this sample encode the same CDR3. The chain is built from TRBV5-1 and TRBJ2-1, with a possible D match to TRBD2 (6 bases). Trimming shortened V by 0 bases and J by 3 bases, and 10 bases separated the two germline ends. This CDR3 region has 15 residues. Germline CDR1 and CDR2: SGHRS and YFSETQ. The CDR3 loop reads CASSLEGGNYNEQFF. For the CDR3, the DNA is TGCGCCAGCAGCTTGGAAGGCGGGAACTACAATGAGCAGTTCTTC.

This chain links TRBV2 with TRBJ2-5, with TRBD1 matching 8 bases. After removal of 7 bases from V and 6 bases from J, the junction contained 7 bases not matched to a gene. Germline CDR1 and CDR2: SNHLY and FYNNEI. This CDR3 has 13 residues. CDR3 bases: TGTGCCAGCATCAGTTCAGGGGGCAAGACCCAGTACTTC. Amino acid sequence: CASISSGGKTQYF. Filled out from reference TRBV2 and TRBJ2-5, the complete variable domain reads EPEVTQTPSHQVTQMGQEVILRCVPISNHLYFYWYRQILGQKVEFLVSFYNNEISEKSEIFDDQFSVERPDGSNFTLKIRSTKLEDSAMYFCASISSGGKTQYFGPGTRLLVL.

This clone was observed once. The rearrangement uses TRBV5-5 and TRBJ2-3; 9 nucleotides line up with TRBD2. The CDR3 spans 15 residues. V was pared by 6 bases and J by 6 bases, with 11 bases of the junction left unmatched. Per germline, CDR1 SGHKS and CDR2 YYEKEE (reference sequence). The CDR3 DNA reads TGTGCCAGCACCCGGGACGCGGGAGGGCCCGATACGCAGTATTTT. Amino acids: CASTRDAGGPDTQYF.

The rearrangement uses TRBV5-1 and TRBJ1-3; D call uncertain. Trimming took off 2 bases at V and 1 base at J, with 7 bases between the two ends. This CDR3 has 14 amino acids. Germline V lookup: CDR1 SGHRS, CDR2 YFSETQ. CDR3 DNA: TGCGCCAGCAGCTTAAAATCGTCTGGAAACACCATATATTTT. Its protein product is CASSLKSSGNTIYF. The full variable domain, completed using reference TRBV5-1 and TRBJ1-3, is KAGVTQTPRYLIKTRGQQVTLSCSPISGHRSVSWYQQTPGQGLQFLFEYFSETQRNKGNFPGRFSGRQFSNSRSEMNVSTLELGDSALYLCASSLKSSGNTIYFGEGSWLTVV.

The chain has TRBV24-1 and TRBJ2-5, with 7 bases that match TRBD2. The CDR3 is 15 amino acids. Germline values: CDR1 KGHDR, CDR2 SFDVKD. Trimming removed 1 base from V and 4 bases from J; junction bases left unmatched: 5. CDR3 region: CATSDFGEGRETQYF. The CDR3 bases are TGTGCCACCAGTGATTTTGGGGAGGGGAGAGAGACCCAGTACTTC.

As concerns this clone: Other DNA sequences of this sample code for an identical CDR3. The CDR3 reads CASSRLGNTIYF. The CDR3 coding sequence is TGTGCCAGCAGCCGTCTCGGAAACACCATATATTTT. The chain recombines TRBV11-2 with TRBJ1-3; D call uncertain. This CDR3 is 12 amino acids long. V was trimmed by 5 bases and J by 4 bases, leaving 6 bases between them. In germline, CDR1 is SGHAT, CDR2 FQNNGV.

V and J are TRBV11-2 and TRBJ1-1, with TRBD1 matching over 7 bases. Germline CDR1 SGHAT, CDR2 FQNNGV. J was trimmed by 5 bases and V by 2 bases; bases with no gene match: 5. This CDR3 spans 14 amino acids. The CDR3 DNA follows: TGTGCCAGCAGCTTACGACAGGGCCTTACTGAAGCTTTCTTT. Its translation: CASSLRQGLTEAFF.

J is TRBJ2-1 and V is TRBV5-1; 14 positions match TRBD2. This CDR3 has 19 residues. CDR1 is SGHRS, CDR2 YFSETQ, per germline. Unmatched junction bases numbered 9, after V lost 0 bases and J lost 4 bases. Here the CDR3 reads CASSLEGTSGGGPYNEQFF. The CDR3 DNA reads TGCGCCAGCAGCTTGGAGGGGACTAGCGGGGGAGGCCCATACAATGAGCAGTTCTTC.

The chain links TRBV27 to TRBJ1-2; 8 positions match TRBD1. Trimming at V came to 0 bases and at J to 7 bases, leaving 7 bases not matched to a gene. Germline V CDR1 and CDR2: MNHEY, SMNVEV (reference sequence). This CDR3 spans 15 amino acids. CDR3 protein: CASSLSHGQGSGYTF. DNA for the CDR3: TGTGCCAGCAGTTTATCTCACGGACAGGGAAGTGGCTACACCTTC.

This chain links TRBV5-1 with TRBJ2-3, with D perhaps matching TRBD2 (6 bases). Germline V lookup: CDR1 SGHRS, CDR2 YFSETQ. V shed 4 bases and J shed 2 bases, with 11 bases lying between them. CDR3 length equals 14 residues. CDR3 protein: CASSPGLHTDTQYF. CDR3 DNA: TGCGCCAGCAGCCCGGGACTCCACACAGATACGCAGTATTTT.

The chain uses TRBV5-1 and TRBJ2-5; TRBD2 matches 10 bases. After removal of 3 bases from V and 2 bases from J, the junction contained 10 bases not matched to a gene. There are 17 residues in the CDR3. Germline V lookup: CDR1 SGHRS, CDR2 YFSETQ. CDR3 sequence reads: CASSSLSGGATQETQYF. CDR3 nucleotides: TGCGCCAGCAGCTCCTTGAGCGGGGGGGCGACTCAAGAGACCCAGTACTTC. The full variable domain, completed using reference TRBV5-1 and TRBJ2-5, is KAGVTQTPRYLIKTRGQQVTLSCSPISGHRSVSWYQQTPGQGLQFLFEYFSETQRNKGNFPGRFSGRQFSNSRSEMNVSTLELGDSALYLCASSSLSGGATQETQYFGPGTRLLVL.

The chain carries TRBV6-4 and TRBJ2-3; D is perhaps TRBD1 (6 bases). The CDR3 runs 15 residues. Germline V gene data show CDR1 as MRHNA and CDR2 as SNTAGT. V was trimmed by 0 bases and J by 6 bases, leaving 13 bases between them. CDR3 bases: TGTGCCAGCAGTGACTCGATTGGGGGCCCGGATACGCAGTATTTT. Its translation is CASSDSIGGPDTQYF.

The gene calls are TRBV5-1 and TRBJ1-2, with 7 bases lining up with TRBD1. The CDR3 length is 14 residues. V shed 0 bases, J shed 5 bases, and the junction held 4 bases outside the gene matches. Germline V gene lookup returns CDR1 SGHRS and CDR2 YFSETQ. The CDR3 coding sequence is TGCGCCAGCAGCTTGGAAGGGGGCCCTTATGGCTACACCTTC. This gives the protein CASSLEGGPYGYTF.

The rearrangement joins TRBV10-1 to TRBJ2-7, with D hard to call. From germline, CDR1 is WNHNN and CDR2 SYGVQD (reference sequence). This CDR3 is 14 amino acids long. Trimming removed 2 bases from V and 2 bases from J, with 10 bases in between. The chain's CDR3 is CASSEDKPPYEQYF. The CDR3 DNA is TGCGCCAGCAGTGAGGACAAGCCCCCCTACGAGCAGTACTTC.

The J gene is TRBJ1-1, the V gene TRBV7-3; D might be TRBD1 (6 bases). Trimming took off 1 base at V and 4 bases at J, with 13 bases between the two ends. The length of the CDR3 is 15 residues. CDR1 SGHTA and CDR2 FQGTGA come from the germline V gene. DNA for the CDR3: TGTGCCAGCAGCTTAATGGGGGCAGGGGCCACTGAAGCTTTCTTT. As protein: CASSLMGAGATEAFF. Full variable domain (outside the CDR3, taken from reference TRBV7-3 and TRBJ1-1): GAGVSQTPSNKVTEKGKYVELRCDPISGHTALYWYRQSLGQGPEFLIYFQGTGAADDSGLPNDRFFAVRPEGSVSTLKIQRTERGDSAVYLCASSLMGAGATEAFFGQGTRLTVV.

The chain couples TRBV6-5 to TRBJ2-1; D possibly corresponds to TRBD1 (5 bases). The CDR3 runs to 15 residues. CDR1 MNHEY and CDR2 SVGAGI come from the germline V gene. The V gene lost 2 bases and the J gene lost 5 bases, with 13 bases spanning the gap. CDR3 amino acids: CASSYGSGSNNEQFF. For the CDR3, the DNA is TGTGCCAGCAGTTACGGTTCAGGGTCGAACAATGAGCAGTTCTTC.

The chain joins TRBV9 to TRBJ1-6; tentatively, D is TRBD1 (5 bases). CDR1 is SGDLS and CDR2 is YYNGEE in the germline V gene. The germline V and J ends were trimmed by 0 bases and 10 bases, with 8 bases remaining between them. The CDR3 totals 13 residues. CDR3 DNA sequence: TGTGCCAGCAGCGTAGTACCAGGGTCACCCCTCCACTTT. As protein: CASSVVPGSPLHF. Looking up the rest from reference TRBV9 and TRBJ1-6 gives the full variable domain: DSGVTQTPKHLITATGQRVTLRCSPRSGDLSVYWYQQSLDQGLQFLIQYYNGEERAKGNILERFSAQQFPDLHSELNLSSLELGDSALYFCASSVVPGSPLHFGNGTRLTVT.

The genes are TRBV7-9 and TRBJ2-5; D is perhaps TRBD1 (6 bases). This CDR3 comprises 16 residues. V was cut by 5 bases and J by 5 bases, with 21 bases left in between. The germline V gene encodes CDR1 SEHNR and CDR2 FQNEAQ (reference sequence). CDR3 nucleotide sequence: TGTGCCAGCAGCCCTAGCCCCAACAGGGACGGGGAGACCCAGTACTTC. As protein: CASSPSPNRDGETQYF.

The chain recombines TRBV10-3 with TRBJ2-3; 7 nucleotides agree with TRBD2. V was pared by 3 bases and J by 6 bases, with 18 bases of the junction left unmatched. This CDR3 is 18 amino acids long. Germline V gene lookup returns CDR1 ENHRY and CDR2 SYGVKD. The CDR3 DNA sequence: TGTGCCATCAGTGACTCAAAGGCGGGGGTCGCTACGTTTGATACGCAGTATTTT. This gives the protein CAISDSKAGVATFDTQYF.

This sequence joins TRBV4-1 and TRBJ2-5, with 7 bases that match TRBD1. Trimming took 0 bases from V and 4 from J; bases not matched to a gene: 8. Germline CDR1 and CDR2: MGHRA and YSYEKL. The CDR3 totals 16 residues. The CDR3, as DNA: TGCGCCAGCAGCCAAGATCTGAGGGGGCCCGGAGAGACCCAGTACTTC. Its translation is CASSQDLRGPGETQYF.

The chain has TRBV29-1 and TRBJ1-4; D uncertain. V was trimmed by 2 bases and J by 4 bases, leaving 8 bases between them. Germline V lookup: CDR1 SQVTM, CDR2 ANQGSEA. The CDR3 totals 13 residues. The CDR3 DNA follows: TGCAGCGTTGAAAGTAACAGTAATGAAAAACTGTTTTTT. Translation gives CSVESNSNEKLFF.

V is TRBV7-2 and J is TRBJ2-1, with D perhaps TRBD2 (5 bases). The CDR3 is 17 amino acids. Trimming cost V 5 bases and J 2 bases, with 19 bases left between them. The germline CDR1 and CDR2 sequences are SGHTA and FQGNSA. The CDR3, as DNA: TGTGCCAGCAGCCTGTATGTGGCTAGCCATCCCTACAATGAGCAGTTCTTC. Translated, it gives CASSLYVASHPYNEQFF.

The V and J genes are TRBV7-9 and TRBJ2-7; no reliable D call. This CDR3 has 14 residues. Trimming shortened V by 6 bases and J by 2 bases, and 14 bases separated the two germline ends. Germline values: CDR1 SEHNR, CDR2 FQNEAQ (reference sequence). The CDR3 nucleotides are TGTGCCAGCAGTCTTAGCCACGGAGCCTACGAGCAGTACGTC. Translation: CASSLSHGAYEQYV.

The chain joins TRBV30 to TRBJ2-5; a possible D gene is TRBD1 (5 bases). Germline CDR1 reads GTSNPN; CDR2 reads SVGIG (reference sequence). The V and J ends lost 4 bases and 2 bases respectively, with 8 bases between them. This CDR3 has 12 residues. DNA for the CDR3: TGTGCCTGGAACAGGCTGCAAGAGACCCAGTACTTC. Translating it yields CAWNRLQETQYF.